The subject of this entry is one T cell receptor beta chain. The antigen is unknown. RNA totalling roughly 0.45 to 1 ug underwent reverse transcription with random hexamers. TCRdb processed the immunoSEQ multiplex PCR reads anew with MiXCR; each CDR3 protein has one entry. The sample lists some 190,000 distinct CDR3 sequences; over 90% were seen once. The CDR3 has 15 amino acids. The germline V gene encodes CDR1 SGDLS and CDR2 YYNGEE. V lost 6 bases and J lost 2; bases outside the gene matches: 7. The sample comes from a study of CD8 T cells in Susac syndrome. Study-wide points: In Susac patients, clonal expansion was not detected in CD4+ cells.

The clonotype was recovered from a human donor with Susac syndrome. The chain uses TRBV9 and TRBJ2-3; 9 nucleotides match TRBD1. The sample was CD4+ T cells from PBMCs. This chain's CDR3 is CASTRTGAFTDTQYF. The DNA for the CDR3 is TGTGCCAGCACCCGGACAGGGGCTTTCACAGATACGCAGTATTTT.